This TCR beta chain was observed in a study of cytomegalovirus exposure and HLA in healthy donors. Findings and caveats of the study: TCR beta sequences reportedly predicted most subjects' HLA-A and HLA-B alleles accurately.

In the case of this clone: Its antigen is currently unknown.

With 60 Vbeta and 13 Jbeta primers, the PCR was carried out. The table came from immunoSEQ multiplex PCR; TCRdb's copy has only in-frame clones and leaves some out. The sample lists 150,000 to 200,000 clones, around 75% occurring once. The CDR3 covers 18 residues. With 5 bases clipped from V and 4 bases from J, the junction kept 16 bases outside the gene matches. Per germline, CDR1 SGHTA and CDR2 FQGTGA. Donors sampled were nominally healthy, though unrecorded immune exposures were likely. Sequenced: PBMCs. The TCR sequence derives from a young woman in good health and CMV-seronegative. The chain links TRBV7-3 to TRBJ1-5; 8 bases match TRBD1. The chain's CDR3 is CASSIYPVGTGSNQPQHF. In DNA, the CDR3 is TGTGCCAGCAGCATCTATCCGGTAGGGACAGGCTCGAATCAGCCCCAGCATTTT.